A selection of T cell receptor beta chains follows, all from one sample in a study of PD-1 blockade in classical Hodgkin lymphoma. Sequencing was performed with immunoSEQ multiplex PCR; in TCRdb, only in-frame clones are kept and a portion is missing. The sample contains some 100,000 clones, approximately 92% of which appear only once. The sequenced sample was peripheral blood mononuclear cells (PBMCs), obtained at baseline. The receptors here all came from a human donor with classical Hodgkin lymphoma. The CDR3 runs from the conserved cysteine through the conserved F or W. The order of the fields is V gene, D gene, J gene, clone size, CDR3 DNA, CDR3 protein. D genes are given only for firm matches. For some rows the clone size is stated as once, few or many, or as a class when expanded; others skip it.

v_gene: TRBV7-3
d_gene: TRBD2
j_gene: TRBJ2-2
abundance: -
CDR3nt: TGTGCCAGCAGCCCGGGACTAGCGGGAGCCGGGGAGCTGTTTTTT
CDR3aa: CASSPGLAGAGELFF

v_gene: TRBV28
d_gene: -
j_gene: TRBJ2-1
abundance: -
CDR3nt: TGTGCCAGCAGTTTACCCTACAATGAGCAGTTCTTC
CDR3aa: CASSLPYNEQFF

v_gene: TRBV19
d_gene: -
j_gene: TRBJ2-1
abundance: -
CDR3nt: TGTGCCAGTAGTTTGCAATCTTGGGGCGGAGAGCAGTTCTTC
CDR3aa: CASSLQSWGGEQFF

v_gene: TRBV18
d_gene: -
j_gene: TRBJ1-1
abundance: -
CDR3nt: TGTGCCAGCTCCCAAAGACAGGCCCTGAACACTGAAGCTTTCTTT
CDR3aa: CASSQRQALNTEAFF

v_gene: TRBV7-2
d_gene: -
j_gene: TRBJ2-2
abundance: -
CDR3nt: TGTGCCAGCAGGGGGCGGGATTTCACCGGGGAGCTGTTTTTT
CDR3aa: CASRGRDFTGELFF

v_gene: TRBV5-1
d_gene: TRBD1
j_gene: TRBJ1-1
abundance: few
CDR3nt: TGCGCCAGCAACCGACAGGGATTAAACACTGAAGCTTTCTTT
CDR3aa: CASNRQGLNTEAFF

v_gene: TRBV7-9
d_gene: -
j_gene: TRBJ2-1
abundance: -
CDR3nt: TGTGCCAGCAGCTTAGTGGGGCCCCGGAGTGAGCAGTTCTTC
CDR3aa: CASSLVGPRSEQFF

v_gene: TRBV27
d_gene: -
j_gene: TRBJ2-7
abundance: -
CDR3nt: TGTGCCAGCAGTTATGTGGGAATGGGGGAGCAGTACTTC
CDR3aa: CASSYVGMGEQYF

v_gene: TRBV6-1
d_gene: -
j_gene: TRBJ2-7
abundance: -
CDR3nt: TGTGCCAGCAGTGAAAAGTTAACGGCCCAGTCTTACTACGAGCAGTACTTC
CDR3aa: CASSEKLTAQSYYEQYF

v_gene: TRBV19
d_gene: -
j_gene: TRBJ2-7
abundance: few
CDR3nt: TGTGCCAGTAGTGTGGCAGGGAATCTGATAGGGTACGAGCAGTACTTC
CDR3aa: CASSVAGNLIGYEQYF

v_gene: TRBV6-5
d_gene: -
j_gene: TRBJ1-1
abundance: -
CDR3nt: TGTGCCAGCAGTTACTCCGACGGTCTTGAAGCTTTCTTT
CDR3aa: CASSYSDGLEAFF

v_gene: TRBV7-9
d_gene: -
j_gene: TRBJ1-5
abundance: -
CDR3nt: TGTGCCAGCAACTTAGGCCAGAAGGGACACTTCAATCAGCCCCAGCATTTT
CDR3aa: CASNLGQKGHFNQPQHF

v_gene: TRBV2
d_gene: -
j_gene: TRBJ2-3
abundance: -
CDR3nt: TGTGCCAGCGCTGGGAGCACAGATACGCAGTATTTT
CDR3aa: CASAGSTDTQYF

v_gene: TRBV19
d_gene: TRBD1
j_gene: TRBJ1-3
abundance: -
CDR3nt: TGTGCCAGTAGGAGGGGGCTGGAAAGAGGAAACACCATATATTTT
CDR3aa: CASRRGLERGNTIYF

v_gene: TRBV6-4
d_gene: TRBD1
j_gene: TRBJ2-6
abundance: -
CDR3nt: TGTGCCAGCAGGCCCACAGGGGATGGGGCCAACGTCCTGACTTTC
CDR3aa: CASRPTGDGANVLTF

v_gene: TRBV5-1
d_gene: TRBD2
j_gene: TRBJ2-1
abundance: -
CDR3nt: TGCGCCAGCAGTTTTTCGGGGGAGGGTGAGCAGTTCTTC
CDR3aa: CASSFSGEGEQFF

v_gene: TRBV19
d_gene: -
j_gene: TRBJ1-5
abundance: -
CDR3nt: TGTGCCAGTAGTTCTTACAGATCCCTCCGCAATCAGCCCCAGCATTTT
CDR3aa: CASSSYRSLRNQPQHF

v_gene: TRBV4-1
d_gene: TRBD2
j_gene: TRBJ2-2
abundance: -
CDR3nt: TGCGCCAGCAGCCAAGGTCGGGGGAGGGAGGCCACCGGGGAGCTGTTTTTT
CDR3aa: CASSQGRGREATGELFF

v_gene: TRBV19
d_gene: TRBD2
j_gene: TRBJ2-1
abundance: -
CDR3nt: TGTGCCAGTAGGGACACTAGCGGAAGCTCCTACAATGAGCAGTTCTTC
CDR3aa: CASRDTSGSSYNEQFF

v_gene: TRBV18
d_gene: -
j_gene: TRBJ1-2
abundance: -
CDR3nt: TGTGCCAGCTCACCGGACGCTAACTATGGCTACACCTTC
CDR3aa: CASSPDANYGYTF

v_gene: TRBV29-1
d_gene: -
j_gene: TRBJ2-5
abundance: once
CDR3nt: TGCAGCGGGCGGGGAGGGGGCCTACAAGAGACCCAGTACTTC
CDR3aa: CSGRGGGLQETQYF

v_gene: TRBV18
d_gene: -
j_gene: TRBJ2-2
abundance: -
CDR3nt: TGTGCCAGCTCACCGACGCAGGTCGGTCGCTTCGGGGCCGGGGAGCTGTTTTTT
CDR3aa: CASSPTQVGRFGAGELFF

v_gene: TRBV9
d_gene: -
j_gene: TRBJ2-7
abundance: -
CDR3nt: TGTGCCAGCAGCCCTGCCGGGACGAGATTTTCCTACGAGCAGTACTTC
CDR3aa: CASSPAGTRFSYEQYF

v_gene: TRBV7-8
d_gene: -
j_gene: TRBJ1-1
abundance: -
CDR3nt: TGTGCCAGCAGCTCTTTCAGGGTGTTAGACACTGAAGCTTTCTTT
CDR3aa: CASSSFRVLDTEAFF

v_gene: TRBV5-1
d_gene: -
j_gene: TRBJ2-1
abundance: -
CDR3nt: TGCGCCAGCAGCTTGGTGGCTAGCCCTAACAATGAGCAGTTCTTC
CDR3aa: CASSLVASPNNEQFF

v_gene: TRBV7-9
d_gene: -
j_gene: TRBJ2-7
abundance: few
CDR3nt: TGTGCCAGCGGCTACAGCAATGGGGGAATCTACGAGCAGTACTTC
CDR3aa: CASGYSNGGIYEQYF

v_gene: TRBV9
d_gene: -
j_gene: TRBJ2-3
abundance: -
CDR3nt: TGTGCCAGCAGCGTAGGGTCCAGTGCTAGCACAGATACGCAGTATTTT
CDR3aa: CASSVGSSASTDTQYF

v_gene: TRBV6-5
d_gene: -
j_gene: TRBJ2-5
abundance: once
CDR3nt: TGTGCCAGCAGGGGGTTGGGGAGTTACCAAGAGACCCAGTACTTC
CDR3aa: CASRGLGSYQETQYF

v_gene: TRBV5-1
d_gene: -
j_gene: TRBJ1-2
abundance: -
CDR3nt: TGCGCCAGCAGCAGTACAGGGATTCTTGACTATGGCTACACCTTC
CDR3aa: CASSSTGILDYGYTF

v_gene: TRBV28
d_gene: TRBD1
j_gene: TRBJ1-1
abundance: -
CDR3nt: TGTGCCAGCAAGCCAGGGGGAGTCACTGAAGCTTTCTTT
CDR3aa: CASKPGGVTEAFF

v_gene: TRBV28
d_gene: TRBD2
j_gene: TRBJ2-1
abundance: -
CDR3nt: TGTGCCAGCAGTTTCCCTAGCGGGAGGGCCCGCAATGAGCAGTTCTTC
CDR3aa: CASSFPSGRARNEQFF